This T cell receptor beta chain was identified in a study of T cell responses to AZD1222 COVID-19 vaccine. Regarding the study as a whole: The donor group comprised mostly white British people and more females; the analysis possibly underestimated clonal diversity. Seropositive AZD1222 recipients at baseline numbered only five or six. Every sample of the repertoires postdated the peak T cell response. Increased Spike-specific TCR breadth and depth were observed after two AZD1222 doses.

The method was immunoSEQ multiplex PCR; TCRdb's version includes in-frame clones alone and lacks a portion of them. This table holds about 150,000 clones, roughly nine tenths found once. As regards this clone: Its specificity is unknown.

CDR3 length: 14 amino acids. The V end was cut by 0 bases, the J end by 4 bases, with 4 bases between. CDR1 and CDR2 from the germline V gene are SGHAT and FQNNGV. This sequence originates from an adult in good health. The chain carries TRBV11-2 and TRBJ1-6, with D uncertain. Sequencing used peripheral blood, obtained on day 0 of MenACWY control vaccination. The CDR3 DNA is TGTGCCAGCAGCTTAGACAGTTATAATTCACCCCTCCACTTT. Translating gives CASSLDSYNSPLHF.